What follows describes a single T cell receptor (beta chain). The data originate from a study of blood T cell repertoires in COVID-19. Study information: From the United States, Italy and Spain came samples of acute and convalescent COVID-19. PBMCs, B-cell-depleted T cells, or T cells provided the cDNA or gDNA that made up the material.

CDR3 size: 14 residues. The V gene's germline CDR1 is SGHVS and CDR2 FQNEAQ. The V segment lost 5 bases and the J segment 7 bases; nucleotides outside the gene matches: 7. Measured with immunoSEQ multiplex PCR; TCRdb has only the in-frame clones, and not every one. The sample carries about 20,000 clones, about 85% recorded once. The sequenced sample consisted of peripheral blood. The chain recombines TRBV7-8 with TRBJ2-2; 7 nucleotides line up with TRBD1. The source is a human donor with active COVID-19. The donor label of this sample is uncertain. The CDR3 is CASSPGQVNGELFF. The CDR3, as DNA: TGTGCCAGCAGCCCCGGACAGGTGAACGGGGAGCTGTTTTTT.